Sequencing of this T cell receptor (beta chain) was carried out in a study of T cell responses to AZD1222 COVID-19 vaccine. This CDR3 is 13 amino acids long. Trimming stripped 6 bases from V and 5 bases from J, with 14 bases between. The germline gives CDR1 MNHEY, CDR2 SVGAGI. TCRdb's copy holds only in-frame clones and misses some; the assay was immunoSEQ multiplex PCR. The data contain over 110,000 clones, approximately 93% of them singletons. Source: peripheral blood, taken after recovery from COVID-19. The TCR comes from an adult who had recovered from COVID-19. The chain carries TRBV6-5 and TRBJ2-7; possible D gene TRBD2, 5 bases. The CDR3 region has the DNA TGTGCCAGCAGACTCGGACTGTTCAACGAGCAGTACTTC. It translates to CASRLGLFNEQYF.